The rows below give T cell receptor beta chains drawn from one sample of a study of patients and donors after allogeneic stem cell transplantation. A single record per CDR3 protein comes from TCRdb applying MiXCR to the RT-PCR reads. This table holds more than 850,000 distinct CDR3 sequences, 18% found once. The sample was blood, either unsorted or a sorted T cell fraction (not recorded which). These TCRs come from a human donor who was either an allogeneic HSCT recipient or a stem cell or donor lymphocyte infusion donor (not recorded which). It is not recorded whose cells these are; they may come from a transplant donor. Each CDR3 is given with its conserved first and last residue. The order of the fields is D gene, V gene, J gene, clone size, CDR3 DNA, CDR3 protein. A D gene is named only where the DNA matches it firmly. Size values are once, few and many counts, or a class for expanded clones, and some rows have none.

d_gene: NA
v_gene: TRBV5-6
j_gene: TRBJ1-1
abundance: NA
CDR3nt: TGTGCCAGCAGCTTTCCCCCCTGGGGCGAGAACACTGAAGCTTTCTTT
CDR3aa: CASSFPPWGENTEAFF

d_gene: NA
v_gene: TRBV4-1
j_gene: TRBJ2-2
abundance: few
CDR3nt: TGCGCCAGCAGCCAAGGAGGTCAGCTCTCGAACACCGGGGAGCTGTTTTTT
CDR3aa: CASSQGGQLSNTGELFF

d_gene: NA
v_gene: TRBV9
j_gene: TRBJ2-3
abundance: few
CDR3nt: TGTGCCAGCAGCGGGGAAGTCGCAGATACGCAGTATTTT
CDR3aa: CASSGEVADTQYF

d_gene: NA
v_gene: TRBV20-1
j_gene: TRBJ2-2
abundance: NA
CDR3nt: TGCAGTGCTAGAGGATGGCGAGGCACAACGAACACCGGGGAGCTGTTTTTT
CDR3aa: CSARGWRGTTNTGELFF

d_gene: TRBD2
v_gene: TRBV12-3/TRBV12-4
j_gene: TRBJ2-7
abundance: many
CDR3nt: TGTGCCAGCAGTTTGGAGCGGGGAACCTACGAGCAGTACTTC
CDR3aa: CASSLERGTYEQYF

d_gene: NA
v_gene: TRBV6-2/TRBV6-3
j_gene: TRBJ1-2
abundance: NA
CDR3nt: TGTGCCGCGAAGAGGACCGGATATGGCTACACCTTC
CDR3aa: CAAKRTGYGYTF

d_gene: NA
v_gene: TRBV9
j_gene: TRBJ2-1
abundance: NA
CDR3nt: TGTGCCAGCAGCGGATCCCGGGACGGTTACAATGAGCAGTTCTTC
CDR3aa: CASSGSRDGYNEQFF

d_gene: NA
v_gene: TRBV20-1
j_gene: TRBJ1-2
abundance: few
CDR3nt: TGCAGTGCTAGTTCGGACAGATACTATGGCTACACCTTC
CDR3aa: CSASSDRYYGYTF

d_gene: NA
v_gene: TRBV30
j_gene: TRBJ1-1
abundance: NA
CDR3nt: TGTGCCTGGAGTGCTTCCGGAAAAAAACTAAGGAACACTGAAGCTTTCTTT
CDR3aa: CAWSASGKKLRNTEAFF

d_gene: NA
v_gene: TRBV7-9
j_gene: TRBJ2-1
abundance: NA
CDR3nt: TGTGCCAGCAGCTTAGCGGATTTAAGAATAAATGAGCAGTTCTTC
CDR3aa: CASSLADLRINEQFF

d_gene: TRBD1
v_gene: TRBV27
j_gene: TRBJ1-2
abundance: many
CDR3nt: TGTGCCAGCAGCCCGGACAGGGTCTATGGCTACACCTTC
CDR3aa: CASSPDRVYGYTF

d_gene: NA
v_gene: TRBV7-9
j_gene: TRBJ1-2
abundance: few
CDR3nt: TGTGCCAGCAGCTCCCCCTCGGGAGGGGACTATGGCTACACCTTC
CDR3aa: CASSSPSGGDYGYTF

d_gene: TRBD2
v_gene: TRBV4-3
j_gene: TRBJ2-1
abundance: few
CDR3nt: TGCGCCAGCAGCCAAACCGGACTAGCGGGGGAGCAGTTCTTC
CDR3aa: CASSQTGLAGEQFF

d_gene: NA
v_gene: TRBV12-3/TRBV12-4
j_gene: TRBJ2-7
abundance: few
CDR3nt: TGTGCCAGCAGTTTACGGGGACAAGAGCAGTACTTC
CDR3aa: CASSLRGQEQYF

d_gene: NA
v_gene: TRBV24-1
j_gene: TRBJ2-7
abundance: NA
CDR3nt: TGTGCCACCAGTGCAAAATGGGGGTACGAGCAGTACTTC
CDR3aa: CATSAKWGYEQYF

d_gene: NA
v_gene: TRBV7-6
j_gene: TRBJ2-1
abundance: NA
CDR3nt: TGTGCCAGCAGCTTAATGAAGGGCTATGAGCAGTTCTTC
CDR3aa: CASSLMKGYEQFF

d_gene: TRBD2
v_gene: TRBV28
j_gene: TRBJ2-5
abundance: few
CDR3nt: TGTGCCAGCAGCTCGGGACTAGCGGATAAGTACCAAGAGACCCAGTACTTC
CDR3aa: CASSSGLADKYQETQYF

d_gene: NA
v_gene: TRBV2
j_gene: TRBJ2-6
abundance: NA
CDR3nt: TGTGCCAGCCATTCGGAGGTCGGGGCCAACGTCCTGACTTTC
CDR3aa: CASHSEVGANVLTF

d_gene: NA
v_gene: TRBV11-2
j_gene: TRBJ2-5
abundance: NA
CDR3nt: TGTGCCAGCAGCTCCTTCCGCGGTAGCGGAACCCAAGAGACCCAGTACTTC
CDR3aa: CASSSFRGSGTQETQYF

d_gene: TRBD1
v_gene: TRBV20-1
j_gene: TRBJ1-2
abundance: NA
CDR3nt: TGCAGTGCCACCCCCGAGGACAGGTTCTATGGCTACACCTTC
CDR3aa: CSATPEDRFYGYTF

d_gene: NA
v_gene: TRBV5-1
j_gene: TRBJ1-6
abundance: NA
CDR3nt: TGCGCCAGCAGCGTGCCGGATAATTCACCCCTCCACTTT
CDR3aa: CASSVPDNSPLHF

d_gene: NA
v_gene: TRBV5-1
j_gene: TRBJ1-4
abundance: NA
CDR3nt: TGCGCCAGCAGCCCCCAAGGTAGGGACGATGAAAAACTGTTTTTT
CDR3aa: CASSPQGRDDEKLFF

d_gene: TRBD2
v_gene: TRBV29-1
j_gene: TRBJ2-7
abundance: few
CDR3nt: TGCAGCGTAGAAACTAGCGGGACCACCTACGAGCAGTACTTC
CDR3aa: CSVETSGTTYEQYF

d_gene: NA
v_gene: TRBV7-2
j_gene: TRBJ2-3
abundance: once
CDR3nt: TGTGCCAGCAGCTTCCCGGGACTGGCTAGAGATACGCAGTATTTT
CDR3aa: CASSFPGLARDTQYF

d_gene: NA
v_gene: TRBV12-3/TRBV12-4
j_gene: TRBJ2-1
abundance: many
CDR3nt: TGTGCCAGCAGTTTGTCCCGGGAGTGGGAGCAGTTCTTC
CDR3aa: CASSLSREWEQFF

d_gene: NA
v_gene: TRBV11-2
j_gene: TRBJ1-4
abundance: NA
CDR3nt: TGTGCCAGCAGCTTAGGAGCCGGGACACCTGAAAAACTGTTTTTT
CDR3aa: CASSLGAGTPEKLFF

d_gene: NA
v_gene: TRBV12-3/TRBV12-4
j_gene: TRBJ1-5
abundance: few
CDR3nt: TGTGCCAGCAGTTTACAGGCAGGGAATCAGCCCCAGCATTTT
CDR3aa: CASSLQAGNQPQHF

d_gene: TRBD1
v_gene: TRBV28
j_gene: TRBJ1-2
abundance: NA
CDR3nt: TGTGCCAGCAGTCTGCCGGGACAGGGGATCTCTGGCGGCTACACCTTC
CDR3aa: CASSLPGQGISGGYTF

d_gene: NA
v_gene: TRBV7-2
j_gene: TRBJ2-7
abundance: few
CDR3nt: TGTGCCAGCAGCCAAAATCAGGGACGTGGGGGCTACGAGCAGTACTTC
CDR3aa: CASSQNQGRGGYEQYF

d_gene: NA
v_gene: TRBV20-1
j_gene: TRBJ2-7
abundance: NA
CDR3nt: TGCAGTGCTAGAGACCTACAGGGAAGGGACTACGAGCAGTACTTC
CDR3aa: CSARDLQGRDYEQYF

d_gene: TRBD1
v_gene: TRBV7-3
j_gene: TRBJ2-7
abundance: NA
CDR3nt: TGTGCCAGCAGCCACCCCTTACCAGGGGGAAATGACTCCTACGAGCAGTACTTC
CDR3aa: CASSHPLPGGNDSYEQYF

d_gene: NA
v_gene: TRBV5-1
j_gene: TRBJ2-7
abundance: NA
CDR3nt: TGCGCCAGCAGCTTAGGGCCCCAGGGTTACGAGCAGTACTTC
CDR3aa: CASSLGPQGYEQYF

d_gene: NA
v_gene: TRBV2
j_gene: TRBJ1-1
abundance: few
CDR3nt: TGTGCCAGCAGTGAAAGCAGGGGTCGGGCTTTCTTT
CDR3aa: CASSESRGRAFF

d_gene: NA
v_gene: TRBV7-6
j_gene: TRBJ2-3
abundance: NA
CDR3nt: TGTGCCAGCAGCGCCCTCCTGACAGATACGCAGTATTTT
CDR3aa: CASSALLTDTQYF

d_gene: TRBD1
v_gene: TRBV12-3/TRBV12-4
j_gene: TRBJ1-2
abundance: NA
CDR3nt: TGTGCCAGCAGGCAGGACAGGGGACCCAAAAAACCTAACTATGGCTACACCTTC
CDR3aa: CASRQDRGPKKPNYGYTF

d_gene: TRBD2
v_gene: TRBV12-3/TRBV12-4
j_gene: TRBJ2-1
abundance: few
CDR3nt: TGTGCCAGCAGTTTATTCGTAGCGGGAGACGGTAATGAGCAGTTCTTC
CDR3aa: CASSLFVAGDGNEQFF

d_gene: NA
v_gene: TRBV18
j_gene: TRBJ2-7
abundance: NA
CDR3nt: TGTGCCAGCTCACCGGAACCAACCTACGAGCAGTACTTC
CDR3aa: CASSPEPTYEQYF

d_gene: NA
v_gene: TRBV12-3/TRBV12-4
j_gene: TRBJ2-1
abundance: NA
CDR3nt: TGTGCCAGCATGCTGGCTAGGCGGGACTACAATGAGCAGTTCTTC
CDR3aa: CASMLARRDYNEQFF

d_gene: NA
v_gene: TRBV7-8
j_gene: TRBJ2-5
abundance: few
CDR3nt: TGTGCCAGCAGCTCCCAAGCGAAAGCGGGCCAAGAGACCCAGTACTTC
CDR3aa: CASSSQAKAGQETQYF

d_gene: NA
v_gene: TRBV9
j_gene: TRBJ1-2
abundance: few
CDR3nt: TGTGCCAGCAGCCCCACTCCAGGTTTAAAAAACTATGGCTACACCTTC
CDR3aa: CASSPTPGLKNYGYTF

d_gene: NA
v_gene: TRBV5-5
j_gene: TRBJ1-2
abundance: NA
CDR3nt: TGTGCCAGCAGCTTGAAATTGGCAGGGAGTGGCTACACCTTC
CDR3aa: CASSLKLAGSGYTF

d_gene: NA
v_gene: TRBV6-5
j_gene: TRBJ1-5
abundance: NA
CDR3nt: TGTGCCAGCAGTTACCCGGCTTATAGTCAGCCCCAGCATTTT
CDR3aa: CASSYPAYSQPQHF

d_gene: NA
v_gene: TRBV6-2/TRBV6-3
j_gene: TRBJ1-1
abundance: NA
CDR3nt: TGTGCCAGCAGTTTCACGACCCGGGGGAACACTGAAGCTTTCTTT
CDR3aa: CASSFTTRGNTEAFF

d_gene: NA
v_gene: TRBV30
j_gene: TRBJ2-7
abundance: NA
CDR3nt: TGTGCCTGGGGCAGGTTCTACGAGCAGTACTTC
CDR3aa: CAWGRFYEQYF

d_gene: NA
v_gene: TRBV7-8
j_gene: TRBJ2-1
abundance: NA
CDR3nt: TGTGCCAGCAGCTTATCCGCTGGGGGTAGGGACAATGAGCAGTTCTTC
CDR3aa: CASSLSAGGRDNEQFF

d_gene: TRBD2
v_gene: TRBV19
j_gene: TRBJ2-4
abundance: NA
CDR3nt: TGTGCCAGTAGTCTGGGACCGGGAGGCATTCAGTACTTC
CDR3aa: CASSLGPGGIQYF

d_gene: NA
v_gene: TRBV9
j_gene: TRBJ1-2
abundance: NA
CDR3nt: TGTGCCAGCAGCCCCTTGGCAGGTGATTATGGCTACACCTTC
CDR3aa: CASSPLAGDYGYTF

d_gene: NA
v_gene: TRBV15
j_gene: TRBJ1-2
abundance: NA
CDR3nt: TGTGCCACCAGCAGGGCTATCCAGGGATCTGGCTACACCTTC
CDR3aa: CATSRAIQGSGYTF

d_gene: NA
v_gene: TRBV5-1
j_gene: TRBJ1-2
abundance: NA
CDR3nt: TGCGCCAGCAGCTTGGCACAGAGGGGGATCTATGGCTACACCTTC
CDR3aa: CASSLAQRGIYGYTF

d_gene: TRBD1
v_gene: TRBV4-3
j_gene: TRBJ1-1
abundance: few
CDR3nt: TGCGCCAGCAGCCAAGCCCCCGAGGGGGCGTTCTCTGAAGCTTTCTTT
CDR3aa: CASSQAPEGAFSEAFF

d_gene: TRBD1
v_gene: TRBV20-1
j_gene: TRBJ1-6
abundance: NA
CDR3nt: TGCAGTGCTAGAGGCCTAGACAGGGTTAAGTCACCCCTCCACTTT
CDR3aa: CSARGLDRVKSPLHF

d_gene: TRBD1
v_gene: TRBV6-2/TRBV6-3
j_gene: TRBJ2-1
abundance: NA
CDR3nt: TGTGCCAGCACATCGGGACAGGGCAATGAGCAGTTCTTC
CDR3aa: CASTSGQGNEQFF

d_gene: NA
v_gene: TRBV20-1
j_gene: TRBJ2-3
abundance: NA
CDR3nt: TGCAGTGGGTTCCAAGCGGGTCGCTCACTCACAGATACGCAGTATTTT
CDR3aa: CSGFQAGRSLTDTQYF

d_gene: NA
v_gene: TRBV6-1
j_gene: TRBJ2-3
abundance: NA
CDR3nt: TGTGCCAGCAGAGTCCCCGGTGGGGCTGGCACAGATACGCAGTATTTT
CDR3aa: CASRVPGGAGTDTQYF